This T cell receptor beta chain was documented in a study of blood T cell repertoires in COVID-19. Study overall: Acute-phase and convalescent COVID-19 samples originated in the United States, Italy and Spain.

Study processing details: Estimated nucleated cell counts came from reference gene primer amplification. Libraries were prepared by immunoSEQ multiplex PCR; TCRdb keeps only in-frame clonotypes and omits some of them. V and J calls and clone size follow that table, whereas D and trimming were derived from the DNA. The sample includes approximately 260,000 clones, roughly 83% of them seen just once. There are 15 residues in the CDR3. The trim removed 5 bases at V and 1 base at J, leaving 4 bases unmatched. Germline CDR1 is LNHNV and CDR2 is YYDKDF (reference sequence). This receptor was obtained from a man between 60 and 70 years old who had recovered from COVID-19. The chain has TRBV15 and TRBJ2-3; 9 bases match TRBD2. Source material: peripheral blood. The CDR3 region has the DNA TGTGCCACCAGCCCCCGGACTAGCGGCACAGATACGCAGTATTTT. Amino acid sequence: CATSPRTSGTDTQYF.